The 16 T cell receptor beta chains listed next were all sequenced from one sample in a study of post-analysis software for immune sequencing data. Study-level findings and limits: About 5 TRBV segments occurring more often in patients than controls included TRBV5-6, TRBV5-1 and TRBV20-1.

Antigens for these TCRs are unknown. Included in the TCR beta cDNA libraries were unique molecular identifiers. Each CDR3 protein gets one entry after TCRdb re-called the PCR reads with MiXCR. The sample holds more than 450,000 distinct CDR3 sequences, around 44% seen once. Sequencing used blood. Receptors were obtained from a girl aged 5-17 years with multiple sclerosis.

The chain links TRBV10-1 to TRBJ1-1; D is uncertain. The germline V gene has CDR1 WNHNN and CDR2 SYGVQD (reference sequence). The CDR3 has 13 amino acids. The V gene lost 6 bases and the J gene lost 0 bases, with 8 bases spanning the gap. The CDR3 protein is CASRASVNTEAFF. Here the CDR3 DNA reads TGCGCCAGCAGGGCCTCAGTGAACACTGAAGCTTTCTTT.

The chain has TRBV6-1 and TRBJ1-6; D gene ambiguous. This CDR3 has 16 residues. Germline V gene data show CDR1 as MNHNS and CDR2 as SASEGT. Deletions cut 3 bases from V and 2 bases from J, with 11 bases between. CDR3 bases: TGTGCCAGCAGTGAGAGGTGGGAAGCCTATAATTCACCCCTCCACTTT. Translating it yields CASSERWEAYNSPLHF.

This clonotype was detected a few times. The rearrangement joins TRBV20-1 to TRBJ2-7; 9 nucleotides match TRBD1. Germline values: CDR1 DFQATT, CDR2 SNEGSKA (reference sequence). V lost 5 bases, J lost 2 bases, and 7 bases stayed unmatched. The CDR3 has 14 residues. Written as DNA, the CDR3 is TGCAGTGCTCCCGACAGGGGGGGAACCTACGAGCAGTACTTC. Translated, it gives CSAPDRGGTYEQYF.

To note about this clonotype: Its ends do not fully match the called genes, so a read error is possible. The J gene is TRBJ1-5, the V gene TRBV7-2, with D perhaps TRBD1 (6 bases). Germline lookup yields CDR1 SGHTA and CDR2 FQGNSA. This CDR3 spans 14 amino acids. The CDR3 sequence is CASSLRGTFDSQHF. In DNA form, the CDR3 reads TGTGCCAGTAGCTTGCGAGGGACATTCGACTCCCAGCATTTT.

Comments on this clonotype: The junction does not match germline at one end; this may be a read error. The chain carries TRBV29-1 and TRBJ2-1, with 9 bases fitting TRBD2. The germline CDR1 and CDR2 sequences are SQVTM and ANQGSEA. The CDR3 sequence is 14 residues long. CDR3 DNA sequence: TGCAGCGTACGAACAGCGGGGGGCTACAATGAGCGGTTCTTC. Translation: CSVRTAGGYNERFF.

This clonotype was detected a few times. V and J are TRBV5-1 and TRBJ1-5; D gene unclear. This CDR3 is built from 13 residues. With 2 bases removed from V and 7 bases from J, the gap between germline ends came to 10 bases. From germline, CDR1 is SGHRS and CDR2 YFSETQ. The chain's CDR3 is CASSLGSGQPQHF. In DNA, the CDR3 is TGCGCCAGCAGCTTAGGGTCGGGACAGCCCCAGCATTTT.

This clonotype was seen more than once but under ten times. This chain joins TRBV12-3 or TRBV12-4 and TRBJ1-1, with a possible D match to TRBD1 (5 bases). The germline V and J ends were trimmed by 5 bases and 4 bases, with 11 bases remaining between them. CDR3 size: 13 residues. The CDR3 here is CASSQLGGTEAFF. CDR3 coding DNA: TGTGCCAGCAGTCAATTGGGGGGCACTGAAGCTTTCTTT.

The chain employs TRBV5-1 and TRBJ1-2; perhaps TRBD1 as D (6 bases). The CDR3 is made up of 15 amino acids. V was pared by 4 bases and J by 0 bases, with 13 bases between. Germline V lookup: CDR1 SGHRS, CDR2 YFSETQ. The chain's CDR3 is CASSKTGLANYGYTF. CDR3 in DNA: TGCGCCAGCAGCAAAACAGGGTTAGCTAACTATGGCTACACCTTC.

For the CDR3, the DNA is TGCAGCGTTGAAGATGCGGGCTTTGGGTACAATGAGCAGTTCTTC. Translated: CSVEDAGFGYNEQFF. This rearrangement joins TRBV29-1 to TRBJ2-1; maybe TRBD2 (5 bases). Looked up from germline, CDR1 is SQVTM and CDR2 is ANQGSEA. This CDR3 has 15 amino acids. V shed 0 bases and J shed 4 bases, with 13 bases lying between them.

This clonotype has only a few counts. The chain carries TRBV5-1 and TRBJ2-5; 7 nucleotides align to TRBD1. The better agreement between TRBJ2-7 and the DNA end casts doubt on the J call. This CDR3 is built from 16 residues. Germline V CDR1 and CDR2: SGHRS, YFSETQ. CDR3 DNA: TGCGCCAGCAGCTCCGGGACAGTCCTGACCCTTTACGAGCAGTACTTC. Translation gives CASSSGTVLTLYEQYF.

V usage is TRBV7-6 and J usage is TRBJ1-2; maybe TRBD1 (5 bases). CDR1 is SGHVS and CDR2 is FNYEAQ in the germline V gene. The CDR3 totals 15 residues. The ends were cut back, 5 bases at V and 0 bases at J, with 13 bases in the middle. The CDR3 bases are TGTGCCAGCAGCCCACGGGACGGTTCTAACTATGGCTACACCTTC. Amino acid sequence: CASSPRDGSNYGYTF.

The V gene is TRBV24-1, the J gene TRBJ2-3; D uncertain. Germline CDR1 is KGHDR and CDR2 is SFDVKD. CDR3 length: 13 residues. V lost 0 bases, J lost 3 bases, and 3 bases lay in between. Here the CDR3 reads CATSDLMTDTQYF. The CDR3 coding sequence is TGTGCCACCAGTGATTTGATGACAGATACGCAGTATTTT.

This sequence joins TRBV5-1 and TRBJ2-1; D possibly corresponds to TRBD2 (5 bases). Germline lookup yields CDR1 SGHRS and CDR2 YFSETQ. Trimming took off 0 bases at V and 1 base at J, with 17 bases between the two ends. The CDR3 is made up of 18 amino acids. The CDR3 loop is CASSLALRSGSSYNEQFF. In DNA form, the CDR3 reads TGCGCCAGCAGCTTGGCCTTGAGGAGCGGCTCATCCTACAATGAGCAGTTCTTC.

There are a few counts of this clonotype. CDR3 in amino acids: CASKTDQETQYF. In nucleotides, the CDR3 is TGTGCCAGCAAGACAGATCAAGAGACCCAGTACTTC. The rearrangement links TRBV2 to TRBJ2-5, with D possibly TRBD1 on 5 matching bases. V was trimmed by 7 bases and J by 2 bases, leaving 8 bases between them. There are 12 residues in the CDR3. Germline V gene data show CDR1 as SNHLY and CDR2 as FYNNEI. Variable domain in full (rest from reference TRBV2 and TRBJ2-5): EPEVTQTPSHQVTQMGQEVILRCVPISNHLYFYWYRQILGQKVEFLVSFYNNEISEKSEIFDDQFSVERPDGSNFTLKIRSTKLEDSAMYFCASKTDQETQYFGPGTRLLVL.

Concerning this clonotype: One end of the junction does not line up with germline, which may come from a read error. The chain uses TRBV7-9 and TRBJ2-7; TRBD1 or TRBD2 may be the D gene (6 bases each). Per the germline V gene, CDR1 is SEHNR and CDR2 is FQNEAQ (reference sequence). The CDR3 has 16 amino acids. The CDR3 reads CVSSLGRGANSYEQYF. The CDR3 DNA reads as TGTGTCAGCAGCTTAGGTAGGGGGGCCAACTCCTACGAGCAGTACTTC.

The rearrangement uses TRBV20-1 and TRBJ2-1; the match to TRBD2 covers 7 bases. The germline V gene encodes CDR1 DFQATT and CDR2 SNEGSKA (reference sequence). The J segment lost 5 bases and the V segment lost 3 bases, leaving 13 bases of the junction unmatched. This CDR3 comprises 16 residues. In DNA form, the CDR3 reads TGCAGTGCTAGTGAGTTCGGACCCGGACTAGACAATGAGCAGTTCTTC. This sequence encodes CSASEFGPGLDNEQFF.